The sequence of this T cell receptor (beta chain) was determined in a study of blood T cell repertoires in COVID-19. As for the study in general: COVID-19 samples collected from the United States, Italy and Spain covered acute and convalescent phases.

Per the original methods: Estimated nucleated cell counts came from reference gene primer amplification. Clones were read by immunoSEQ multiplex PCR, and TCRdb kept only the in-frame ones, dropping some. V and J calls and clone size are as listed in that table; D and trimming were resolved from the DNA. This table has more than 95,000 clones, 75% to 90% appearing once. This CDR3 contains 16 residues. The trim removed 1 base at V and 1 base at J, leaving 5 bases unmatched. Looked up from germline, CDR1 is SEHNR and CDR2 is FQNEAQ (reference sequence). Sequencing was done on a sample of peripheral blood. The rearrangement links TRBV7-9 to TRBJ2-3, with 7 bases identical to TRBD2. The sequence derives from a man aged 45-60 years with acute or convalescent COVID-19. The CDR3 here is CASSLGSSGGTDTQYF. The CDR3 DNA reads TGTGCCAGCAGCTTAGGGTCTAGCGGTGGCACAGATACGCAGTATTTT.